This entry describes one T cell receptor (beta chain). Its specificity is unknown. The PCR had 60 Vbeta and 13 Jbeta primers. Profiled with immunoSEQ multiplex PCR; TCRdb holds only in-frame clones, not every one. The repertoire holds 200,000 or so clones, with over 70% as singletons. The data belong to a study of cytomegalovirus exposure and HLA in healthy donors. Points from the study as a whole: Available immune exposure information covered CMV serostatus only. Researchers reported in a later analysis that a missense DCLRE1C variant was tied to TCR beta V- and J-gene trimming.

CDR3 size: 14 residues. V was clipped by 5 bases and J by 7 bases; unmatched bases: 5. Germline V gene sequence: CDR1 SGHTA, CDR2 FQGNSA. What was sequenced was PBMCs. J is TRBJ1-6 and V is TRBV7-2, with TRBD1 matching 7 bases. This clonotype originated in a man aged 30 to 45 in good health and CMV-seronegative. The CDR3 sequence: CASSPDRSNSPLHF. The CDR3 DNA reads TGTGCCAGCAGCCCGGACAGGTCCAATTCACCCCTCCACTTT. Full variable domain (outside the CDR3, taken from reference TRBV7-2 and TRBJ1-6): GAGVSQSPSNKVTEKGKDVELRCDPISGHTALYWYRQSLGQGLEFLIYFQGNSAPDKSGLPSDRFSAERTGGSVSTLTIQRTQQEDSAVYLCASSPDRSNSPLHFGNGTRLTVT.